What follows are 27 T cell receptor beta chains derived from one specimen sequenced in a study of patients and donors after allogeneic stem cell transplantation. TCRdb processed the RT-PCR reads anew with MiXCR; each CDR3 protein has one entry. The table has around 160,000 distinct CDR3 sequences, approximately 31% seen once. The sequenced sample was blood, either unsorted or a sorted T cell fraction (not recorded which). The receptor set was obtained from a human donor who was either an allogeneic HSCT recipient or a stem cell or donor lymphocyte infusion donor (not recorded which). It is not recorded whose cells these are; they may come from a transplant donor.

The chain recombines TRBV4-2 with TRBJ2-2; TRBD2 aligns across 13 bases. The CDR3 runs to 16 residues. Germline assignment: CDR1 LGHNA and CDR2 YNFKEQ. V shed 2 bases and J 4 bases; nucleotides not matched to a gene: 1. CDR3 DNA sequence: TGTGCCAGCAGCCAACGGACTAGCGGGAGCACCGGGGAGCTGTTTTTT. Protein product: CASSQRTSGSTGELFF.

The CDR3 reads CASSFEGPHNVLTF. CDR3 nucleotides: TGTGCCAGCAGTTTTGAGGGACCTCACAACGTCCTGACTTTC. V usage is TRBV12-3 or TRBV12-4 and J usage is TRBJ2-6, with D possibly being TRBD1 or TRBD2 (5 bases each). V lost 3 bases, J lost 9 bases, and 12 bases lay in between. The CDR3 totals 14 residues.

This clonotype came up a few times. The chain carries TRBV7-6 and TRBJ2-1; the D gene is possibly TRBD2 (6 bases). The ends were cut back, 1 base at V and 9 bases at J, with 16 bases in the middle. Germline lookup yields CDR1 SGHVS and CDR2 FNYEAQ. The CDR3 is 15 amino acids. The CDR3 is CASSLEGTFGSEQFF. As DNA, the CDR3 is TGTGCCAGCAGCTTAGAGGGGACTTTCGGCAGTGAGCAGTTCTTC. Based on the CDR3 plus reference TRBV7-6 and TRBJ2-1, the full variable domain is GAGVSQSPRYKVTKRGQDVALRCDPISGHVSLYWYRQALGQGPEFLTYFNYEAQQDKSGLPNDRFSAERPEGSISTLTIQRTEQRDSAMYRCASSLEGTFGSEQFFGPGTRLTVL.

The rearrangement uses TRBV3-1 and TRBJ2-5; possible D gene TRBD2, 6 bases. Deletions cut 3 bases from V and 2 bases from J, with 10 bases between. The CDR3 consists of 14 residues. Germline values: CDR1 LGHDT, CDR2 YNNKEL (reference sequence). The CDR3 spells CASSQVADQETQYF. The CDR3 nucleotides are TGTGCCAGCAGCCAGGTAGCGGATCAAGAGACCCAGTACTTC.

This clonotype occurred a few times. This chain links TRBV5-4 with TRBJ2-3; D unresolved. The CDR3 contains 12 residues. Trimming left V 2 bases short and J 6 bases short, with 7 bases between. Germline CDR1 reads SGHNT; CDR2 reads YYREEE (reference sequence). The DNA of the CDR3 is TGTGCCAGCAGCTTCTTGTTGGATACGCAGTATTTT. This sequence encodes CASSFLLDTQYF. The complete variable domain, with remaining parts taken from reference TRBV5-4 and TRBJ2-3, reads ETGVTQSPTHLIKTRGQQVTLRCSSQSGHNTVSWYQQALGQGPQFIFQYYREEENGRGNFPPRFSGLQFPNYSSELNVNALELDDSALYLCASSFLLDTQYFGPGTRLTVL.

The chain has TRBV5-1 and TRBJ2-1, with no clear D. The CDR3 contains 16 residues. The ends were cut back, 4 bases at V and 6 bases at J, with 20 bases in the middle. Germline V gene lookup returns CDR1 SGHRS and CDR2 YFSETQ. CDR3 residues: CASSPAVRQATNEQFF. In DNA, the CDR3 is TGCGCCAGCAGCCCGGCCGTAAGGCAAGCTACCAATGAGCAGTTCTTC.

The rearrangement links TRBV11-2 to TRBJ1-6; no clear D gene. The CDR3 covers 18 residues. Germline assignment: CDR1 SGHAT and CDR2 FQNNGV. The V end lost 5 bases, the J end lost 5 bases, and 22 bases lay between the germline ends. CDR3 sequence reads: CASSKRLSRGQDNSPLHF. The CDR3 region has the DNA TGTGCCAGCAGCAAAAGATTATCCCGGGGTCAGGATAATTCACCCCTCCACTTT.

Here the CDR3 reads CASSPAPAGTFGEIYNSPLHF. CDR3 in DNA: TGCGCCAGCAGCCCAGCTCCGGCAGGAACTTTCGGAGAAATATATAATTCACCCCTCCACTTT. This rearrangement joins TRBV4-3 to TRBJ1-6; D call uncertain. V lost 4 bases and J 4 bases, leaving 29 bases between the germline ends. Germline lookup yields CDR1 LGHNA and CDR2 YSLEER. CDR3 length: 21 amino acids.

This clonotype was observed many times. The CDR3 bases are TGTGCTAGTGGTTTGGGCAGTCGGTATGGCTACACCTTC. Protein sequence: CASGLGSRYGYTF. The chain carries TRBV12-5 and TRBJ1-2; D gene unclear. The CDR3 is made up of 13 amino acids. V lost 1 base and J 5 bases, leaving 8 bases between the germline ends. Germline V gene data show CDR1 as LGHNT and CDR2 as FRNRAP. The variable domain in full, completed from reference TRBV12-5 and TRBJ1-2, reads DARVTQTPRHKVTEMGQEVTMRCQPILGHNTVFWYRQTMMQGLELLAYFRNRAPLDDSGMPKDRFSAEMPDATLATLKIQPSEPRDSAVYFCASGLGSRYGYTFGSGTRLTVV.

In its sample, this clonotype was seen a few times. V usage is TRBV4-1 and J usage is TRBJ2-7, with 8 bases identical to TRBD1. The germline V gene has CDR1 MGHRA and CDR2 YSYEKL. Trimming cost V 3 bases and J 3 bases; bases outside gene matches: 7. The length of the CDR3 is 15 residues. CDR3 bases: TGCGCCAGCAGCCAGATCCCCGGGACAGGCTACGAGCAGTACTTC. As protein: CASSQIPGTGYEQYF.

The chain links TRBV27 to TRBJ2-5; 7 nucleotides align to TRBD1. The CDR3 runs 14 residues. Germline V gene sequence: CDR1 MNHEY, CDR2 SMNVEV (reference sequence). After removal of 2 bases from V and 4 bases from J, the junction contained 4 bases not matched to a gene. The DNA for the CDR3 is TGTGCCAGCAGTTTAAAGGGGGCGGGAGAGACCCAGTACTTC. Protein product: CASSLKGAGETQYF.

The chain uses TRBV12-3 or TRBV12-4 and TRBJ2-3, with 7 bases lining up with TRBD1. The length of the CDR3 is 14 residues. V shed 3 bases, J shed 6 bases, and the junction held 6 bases outside the gene matches. This CDR3 is CASSFGTEWDTQYF. CDR3 nucleotides: TGTGCCAGCAGTTTCGGGACAGAATGGGATACGCAGTATTTT.

There are a few counts of this clonotype. This rearrangement joins TRBV20-1 to TRBJ2-7, with D possibly being TRBD2 (5 bases). This CDR3 has 14 amino acids. CDR1 and CDR2 (germline): DFQATT, SNEGSKA (reference sequence). The V and J ends lost 3 bases and 3 bases respectively, with 15 bases between them. CDR3 nucleotides: TGCAGTGCTAGGGATAGCGCGACCTACTACGAGCAGTACTTC. Translated, it gives CSARDSATYYEQYF.

V gene TRBV20-1 combines with J gene TRBJ2-1; 8 nucleotides match TRBD2. CDR3 length equals 15 residues. The germline V gene encodes CDR1 DFQATT and CDR2 SNEGSKA (reference sequence). The V gene end was trimmed by 2 bases and the J gene end by 5 bases; junction bases not matched to a gene: 8. In DNA, the CDR3 is TGCAGTGCTAGACCCCTTAGCGGGACCCACAATGAGCAGTTCTTC. It translates to CSARPLSGTHNEQFF.

J is TRBJ2-3 and V is TRBV24-1; D call uncertain. CDR1 is KGHDR and CDR2 is SFDVKD in the germline V gene. Trimming removed 3 bases at V and 0 bases at J, with 9 bases between. The CDR3 has 15 residues. The DNA of the CDR3 is TGTGCCACCAGTGATCCGGGTACTAGCACAGATACGCAGTATTTT. Translation: CATSDPGTSTDTQYF.

This clonotype has only a few counts. The rearrangement uses TRBV27 and TRBJ2-5, with D possibly being TRBD1 (5 bases). Trimming stripped 6 bases from V and 1 base from J, with 9 bases between. The CDR3 covers 13 residues. Germline V gene data show CDR1 as MNHEY and CDR2 as SMNVEV (reference sequence). In DNA, the CDR3 is TGTGCCAGCAGAGGACACCTCCAAGAGACCCAGTACTTC. Its translation is CASRGHLQETQYF.

This clonotype was detected many times. This chain links TRBV29-1 with TRBJ1-1; tentatively, D is TRBD1 (6 bases). The CDR3 runs 15 residues. V lost 5 bases and J 6 bases, leaving 22 bases between the germline ends. Looked up from germline, CDR1 is SQVTM and CDR2 is ANQGSEA. CDR3 loop: CSVFSKDSFWAEAFF. CDR3 DNA: TGCAGCGTTTTTTCTAAGGACAGCTTCTGGGCTGAAGCTTTCTTT.

This clonotype was counted at least ten times. The chain joins TRBV7-2 to TRBJ2-3; D is ambiguous. The CDR3 consists of 15 residues. With 4 bases removed from V and 0 bases from J, the gap between germline ends came to 11 bases. The germline V gene encodes CDR1 SGHTA and CDR2 FQGNSA. Here the CDR3 DNA reads TGTGCCAGCAGCTCCTCCCTGCAAAGCACAGATACGCAGTATTTT. As protein: CASSSSLQSTDTQYF.

This clonotype was seen only a few times. J is TRBJ2-7 and V is TRBV7-6; 10 positions match TRBD1. The CDR3 extends over 15 amino acids. Trimming removed 5 bases from V and 4 bases from J; junction bases left unmatched: 8. Germline V lookup: CDR1 SGHVS, CDR2 FNYEAQ. The CDR3 spells CASSLRQGARYEQYF. The CDR3 nucleotides read TGTGCCAGCAGCCTCAGACAGGGGGCTCGTTACGAGCAGTACTTC.

The rearrangement joins TRBV29-1 to TRBJ2-7; tentatively, D is TRBD1 (5 bases). V lost 7 bases, J lost 5 bases, and 18 bases lay in between. The CDR3 is 13 residues long. CDR1 and CDR2 from the germline V gene are SQVTM and ANQGSEA. The DNA for the CDR3 is TGCAGCGGGAACCCCCCAGGGTCCCACGAGCAGTACTTC. Translating it yields CSGNPPGSHEQYF.

This clonotype has only a few counts. J is TRBJ2-5 and V is TRBV24-1; D uncertain. The germline V and J ends were trimmed by 2 bases and 7 bases, with 16 bases remaining between them. CDR3 length equals 15 residues. Per the germline V gene, CDR1 is KGHDR and CDR2 is SFDVKD. In DNA, the CDR3 is TGTGCCACCAGTGATTCGCCTGCCACCTTGGGGACCCAGTACTTC. The encoded protein is CATSDSPATLGTQYF.

V is TRBV6-5 and J is TRBJ2-7; 12 bases are shared with TRBD2. Germline lookup yields CDR1 MNHEY and CDR2 SVGAGI. Germline trimming cut 5 bases from V and 4 bases from J; bases unmatched to any gene: 0. CDR3 length: 13 residues. CDR3 residues: CASSGTSGYEQYF. CDR3 sequence (DNA): TGTGCCAGCAGTGGGACTAGCGGGTACGAGCAGTACTTC.

The chain combines TRBV2 with TRBJ2-1; a weak D match, TRBD2 (6 bases). V was shortened by 3 bases and J by 12 bases, with 27 bases between the two germline ends. Germline CDR1 SNHLY, CDR2 FYNNEI. This CDR3 has 17 residues. The CDR3 spells CASSDFYGTGPSKAQFF. Here the CDR3 DNA reads TGTGCCAGCAGTGACTTCTACGGGACTGGACCCTCTAAGGCGCAGTTCTTC. Drawing the rest from reference TRBV2 and TRBJ2-1, the complete variable domain is EPEVTQTPSHQVTQMGQEVILRCVPISNHLYFYWYRQILGQKVEFLVSFYNNEISEKSEIFDDQFSVERPDGSNFTLKIRSTKLEDSAMYFCASSDFYGTGPSKAQFFGPGTRLTVL.

The V gene is TRBV27, the J gene TRBJ2-7, with D possibly being TRBD2 (7 bases). Deletions cut 2 bases from V and 2 bases from J, with 16 bases between. Germline CDR1 MNHEY, CDR2 SMNVEV (reference sequence). The CDR3 sequence is 16 residues long. The DNA for the CDR3 is TGTGCCAGCAGTTTAGCCATCGGCGGGGGCACCTACGAGCAGTACTTC. This translates into CASSLAIGGGTYEQYF.

This clonotype was counted a few times. The chain joins TRBV10-2 to TRBJ2-2; D is unclear. The CDR3 consists of 13 residues. Germline V gives CDR1 WSHSY, CDR2 SAAADI. V lost 4 bases to trimming and J lost 5 bases, with 8 bases between them. The CDR3 DNA follows: TGCGCCAGCAGTGGGTCGAGGACCGGGGAGCTGTTTTTT. As protein: CASSGSRTGELFF.

The chain links TRBV6-2 or TRBV6-3 to TRBJ2-6; D perhaps matches TRBD2 (5 bases). Trimming pared 7 bases from V and 0 bases from J, leaving 22 bases between. CDR1 MNHEY and CDR2 SVGEGT come from the germline V gene. The CDR3 consists of 19 residues. The CDR3 reads CASTYRTEAYSSGANVLTF. The CDR3 DNA sequence: TGTGCCAGCACCTACCGGACGGAGGCCTATAGCTCTGGGGCCAACGTCCTGACTTTC.

This clonotype was observed many times. V gene TRBV12-3 or TRBV12-4 combines with J gene TRBJ1-2; D might be TRBD1 (5 bases). The V end was cut by 6 bases, the J end by 6 bases, with 14 bases between. The CDR3 extends over 13 amino acids. CDR3 nucleotide sequence: TGTGCCAGCAGCCTAGGGGCAGGTCATGGCTACACCTTC. Protein sequence: CASSLGAGHGYTF.